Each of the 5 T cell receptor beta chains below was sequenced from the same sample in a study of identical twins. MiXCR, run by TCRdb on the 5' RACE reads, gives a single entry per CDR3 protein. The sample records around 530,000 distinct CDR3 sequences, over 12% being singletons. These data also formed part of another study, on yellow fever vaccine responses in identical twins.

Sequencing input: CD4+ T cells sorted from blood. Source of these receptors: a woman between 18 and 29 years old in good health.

The CDR3 coding sequence is TGTGCCAGCAGGAGGGGACAGGGGAAAGAGACCCAGTACTTC. Its translation is CASRRGQGKETQYF. The rearrangement joins TRBV2 to TRBJ2-5; 10 bases match TRBD1. After removal of 6 bases from V and 3 bases from J, the junction contained 4 bases not matched to a gene. In germline, CDR1 is SNHLY, CDR2 FYNNEI. This CDR3 is built from 14 residues.

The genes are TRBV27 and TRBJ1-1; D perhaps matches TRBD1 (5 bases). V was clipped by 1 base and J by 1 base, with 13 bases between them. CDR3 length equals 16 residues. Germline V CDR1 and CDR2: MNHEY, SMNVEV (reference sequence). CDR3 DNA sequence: TGTGCCAGCAGTTTATGGGGGGAGGCGGGGAACACTGAAGCTTTCTTT. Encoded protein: CASSLWGEAGNTEAFF.

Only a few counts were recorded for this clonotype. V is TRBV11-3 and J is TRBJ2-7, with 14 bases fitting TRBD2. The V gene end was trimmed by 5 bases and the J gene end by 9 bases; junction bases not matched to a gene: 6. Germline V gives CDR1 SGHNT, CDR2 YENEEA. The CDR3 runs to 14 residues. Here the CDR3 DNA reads TGTGCCAGCAGCCTAGGGACTAGCGGGAGTTCGCAGTACTTC. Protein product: CASSLGTSGSSQYF.

CDR3 amino acids: CSAVPGSYEQYF. CDR3 DNA sequence: TGCAGTGCCGTGCCCGGTTCCTACGAGCAGTACTTC. The J gene is TRBJ2-7, the V gene TRBV20-1; D is uncertain. The CDR3 loop spans 12 amino acids. Germline loops: CDR1 DFQATT, CDR2 SNEGSKA (reference sequence). V lost 6 bases and J lost 1, with 10 bases in between.

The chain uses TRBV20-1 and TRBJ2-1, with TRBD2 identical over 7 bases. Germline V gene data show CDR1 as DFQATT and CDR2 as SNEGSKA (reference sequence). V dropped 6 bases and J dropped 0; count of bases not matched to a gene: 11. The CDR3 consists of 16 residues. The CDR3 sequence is CSAYSGPTFSYNEQFF. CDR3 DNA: TGCAGTGCCTATAGCGGGCCCACCTTCTCCTACAATGAGCAGTTCTTC.